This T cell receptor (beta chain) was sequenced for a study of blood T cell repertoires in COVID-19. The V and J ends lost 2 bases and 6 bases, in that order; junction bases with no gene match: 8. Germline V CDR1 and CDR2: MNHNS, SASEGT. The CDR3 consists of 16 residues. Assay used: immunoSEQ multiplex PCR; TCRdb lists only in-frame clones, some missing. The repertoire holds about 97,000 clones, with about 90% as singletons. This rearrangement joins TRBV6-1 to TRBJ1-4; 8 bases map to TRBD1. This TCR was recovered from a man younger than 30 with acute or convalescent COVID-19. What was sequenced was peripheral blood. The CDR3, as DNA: TGTGCCAGCAGTGAAAAAAGGGACAGGCCTTATGAAAAACTGTTTTTT. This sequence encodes CASSEKRDRPYEKLFF.